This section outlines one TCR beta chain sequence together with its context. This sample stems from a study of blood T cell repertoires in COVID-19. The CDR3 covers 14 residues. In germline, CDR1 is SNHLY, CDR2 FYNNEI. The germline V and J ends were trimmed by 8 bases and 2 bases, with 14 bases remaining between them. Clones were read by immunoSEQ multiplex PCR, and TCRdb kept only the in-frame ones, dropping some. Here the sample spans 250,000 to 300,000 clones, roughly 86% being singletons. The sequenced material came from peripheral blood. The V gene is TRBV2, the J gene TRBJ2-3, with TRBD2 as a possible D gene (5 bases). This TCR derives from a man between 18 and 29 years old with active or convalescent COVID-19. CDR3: CASVRATYTDTQYF. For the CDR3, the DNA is TGTGCCAGCGTGAGGGCGACGTACACAGATACGCAGTATTTT.